The 30 T cell receptor beta chains reported below all come from one sample, sequenced in a study of shared clonotypes between healthy human individuals. TCRdb's table, derived via immunoSEQ multiplex PCR, lists solely in-frame clones and lacks some. The table has about 590,000 clones, 95% to 96% seen once. Terminally differentiated effector memory CD45RA+ cells were excluded by CCR7 positive selection of CD45RO-negative cells. The specimen sequenced was naive CD8+ T cells sorted from blood. These receptor sequences come from a woman aged 30 to 39 in good health.

The CDR3: CASRGSMGEETQYF. The CDR3 DNA reads as TGTGCCAGCAGAGGGAGTATGGGGGAAGAGACCCAGTACTTC. The chain is built from TRBV28 and TRBJ2-5; D may correspond to TRBD1 or TRBD2 (5 bases each). The CDR3 consists of 14 residues. The V gene's germline CDR1 is MDHEN and CDR2 SYDVKM. V shed 6 bases and J shed 3 bases, with 14 bases lying between them.

This chain uses TRBV4-1 with TRBJ2-7; 8 nucleotides agree with TRBD2. Germline values: CDR1 MGHRA, CDR2 YSYEKL. V lost 1 base, J lost 0 bases, and 11 bases stayed unmatched. The CDR3 covers 18 residues. CDR3: CASSQVTPGLGYSYEQYF. DNA for the CDR3: TGCGCCAGCAGCCAAGTGACCCCGGGACTAGGCTACTCCTACGAGCAGTACTTC.

This chain links TRBV19 with TRBJ2-1; 14 positions match TRBD2. CDR1 and CDR2 from the germline V gene are LNHDA and SQIVND (reference sequence). Trimming at V came to 7 bases and at J to 8 bases, leaving 7 bases not matched to a gene. The CDR3 contains 15 residues. CDR3 sequence: CASIGTSGSRYEQFF. The CDR3 nucleotides are TGTGCCAGTATCGGGACTAGCGGGAGTCGCTATGAGCAGTTCTTC. Full variable domain (missing parts from reference TRBV19 and TRBJ2-1): DGGITQSPKYLFRKEGQNVTLSCEQNLNHDAMYWYRQDPGQGLRLIYYSQIVNDFQKGDIAEGYSVSREKKESFPLTVTSAQKNPTAFYLCASIGTSGSRYEQFFGPGTRLTVL.

The rearrangement joins TRBV5-1 to TRBJ2-3; possibly TRBD2 for D (7 bases). Between the trimmed V and J ends, which lost 7 bases and 5 bases, there was a span of 20 bases. Germline loops: CDR1 SGHRS, CDR2 YFSETQ. The CDR3 runs 15 residues. CDR3: CASLRRGEGKDTQYF. DNA for the CDR3: TGCGCCAGCCTCCGGAGGGGGGAGGGCAAAGATACGCAGTATTTT.

On this clone itself: This may be a read error: a much more frequent sequence differs by one nucleotide. The chain has TRBV7-6 and TRBJ2-7, with unresolved D. Trimming took 5 bases from V and 4 from J, leaving 6 bases between them. CDR3 size: 11 residues. Looked up from germline, CDR1 is SGHVS and CDR2 is FNYEAQ. The CDR3 spells CASSTEYEQYF. DNA for the CDR3: TGTGCCAGCAGCACCGAATACGAGCAGTACTTC.

The V call is TRBV27, the J call TRBJ2-3; D is uncertain. This CDR3 is 12 amino acids long. The ends were cut back, 3 bases at V and 4 bases at J, with 5 bases in the middle. CDR1 and CDR2 from the germline V gene are MNHEY and SMNVEV (reference sequence). CDR3 nucleotide sequence: TGTGCCAGCAGTTTTCGGCCAGATACGCAGTATTTT. It translates to CASSFRPDTQYF.

The chain has TRBV28 and TRBJ1-6, with 9 bases identical to TRBD1. The CDR3 is 15 residues long. In germline, CDR1 is MDHEN, CDR2 SYDVKM. V shed 6 bases and J 7 bases; nucleotides not matched to a gene: 7. The CDR3 region has the DNA TGTGCCAGCAGGCGAACCGGGACAGGGAATTCACCCCTCCACTTT. As protein: CASRRTGTGNSPLHF.

This clone was observed once. This chain joins TRBV2 and TRBJ1-5; no firm D call. Germline values: CDR1 SNHLY, CDR2 FYNNEI. Trimming removed 1 base from V and 6 bases from J, with 10 bases in between. The CDR3 has 14 amino acids. The CDR3 DNA reads TGTGCCAGCAGTGAAGACGAAGGTTTTCAGCCCCAGCATTTT. This sequence encodes CASSEDEGFQPQHF.

This chain joins TRBV11-2 and TRBJ2-7; TRBD1 might be the D (6 bases). CDR1 is SGHAT, CDR2 FQNNGV, per germline. The CDR3 is 13 amino acids. The V end was cut by 3 bases, the J end by 3 bases, with 9 bases between. For the CDR3, the DNA is TGTGCCAGCAGCTTGGGACAACTCTACGAGCAGTACTTC. It specifies CASSLGQLYEQYF. The entire variable domain, with the rest obtained from reference TRBV11-2 and TRBJ2-7, is as follows: EAGVAQSPRYKIIEKRQSVAFWCNPISGHATLYWYQQILGQGPKLLIQFQNNGVVDDSQLPKDRFSAERLKGVDSTLKIQPAKLEDSAVYLCASSLGQLYEQYFGPGTRLTVT.

The CDR3 bases are TGTGCCAGCGGGGGGAAAAACTACAATGAGCAGTTCTTC. Its translation is CASGGKNYNEQFF. The chain recombines TRBV5-4 with TRBJ2-1; D is perhaps TRBD2 (6 bases). The CDR3 contains 13 residues. Germline CDR1 and CDR2: SGHNT and YYREEE (reference sequence). Trimming pared 7 bases from V and 3 bases from J, leaving 11 bases between.

The V and J genes are TRBV15 and TRBJ1-3; D is ambiguous. V lost 3 bases and J lost 10, with 10 bases in between. Germline CDR1 and CDR2: LNHNV and YYDKDF (reference sequence). The length of the CDR3 is 12 residues. CDR3 residues: CATSSLTGTIYF. Written as DNA, the CDR3 is TGTGCCACCAGCAGCCTCACCGGGACCATATATTTT.

The chain carries TRBV7-9 and TRBJ2-2; 8 nucleotides match TRBD1. This CDR3 has 15 residues. Germline CDR1 reads SEHNR; CDR2 reads FQNEAQ (reference sequence). Unmatched junction bases numbered 7, after V lost 5 bases and J lost 5 bases. In DNA, the CDR3 is TGTGCCAGCAGCCCGCCGGACAGGGAGACCGGGGAGCTGTTTTTT. The encoded protein is CASSPPDRETGELFF.

The CDR3 region is CASSEPLETVNTEAFF. Here the CDR3 DNA reads TGTGCCAGCAGTGAACCCCTCGAGACGGTGAACACTGAAGCTTTCTTT. J is TRBJ1-1 and V is TRBV6-1; no clear D. The CDR3 loop spans 16 amino acids. V lost 2 bases and J 0 bases, leaving 13 bases between the germline ends. Germline lookup yields CDR1 MNHNS and CDR2 SASEGT.

This rearrangement joins TRBV6-1 to TRBJ1-2; TRBD1 agrees at 11 bases. Germline assignment: CDR1 MNHNS and CDR2 SASEGT. Germline trimming cut 7 bases from V and 8 bases from J; bases unmatched to any gene: 9. This CDR3 region has 14 residues. DNA for the CDR3: TGTGCCAGCATAGATACCGGACAGGGGGCCGGCTACACCTTC. This encodes CASIDTGQGAGYTF.

J is TRBJ1-2 and V is TRBV7-6; a weak D match, TRBD1 (6 bases). Per the germline V gene, CDR1 is SGHVS and CDR2 is FNYEAQ. The CDR3 contains 18 residues. V shed 1 base and J shed 4 bases, with 22 bases lying between them. The CDR3 DNA reads as TGTGCCAGCAGCTTAGGGTCGGGCGCGGGGGGCCATTTCTATGGCTACACCTTC. It translates to CASSLGSGAGGHFYGYTF.

The V and J genes are TRBV7-9 and TRBJ1-2; 11 bases map to TRBD1. V shed 4 bases, J shed 6 bases, and the junction held 10 bases outside the gene matches. CDR1 and CDR2 (germline): SEHNR, FQNEAQ (reference sequence). The CDR3 length is 16 residues. DNA for the CDR3: TGTGCCAGCAGCTACATCCCGGGACAGGGGGAGGATGGCTACACCTTC. Translating gives CASSYIPGQGEDGYTF.

The rearrangement links TRBV5-4 to TRBJ2-7; TRBD2 matches at 10 bases. Germline values: CDR1 SGHNT, CDR2 YYREEE (reference sequence). The CDR3 is 15 amino acids. V lost 2 bases, J lost 4 bases, and 6 bases stayed unmatched. CDR3: CASSLVAGGQYEQYF. For the CDR3, the DNA is TGTGCCAGCAGCTTAGTAGCGGGAGGCCAGTACGAGCAGTACTTC.

The chain links TRBV25-1 to TRBJ2-5; D may be TRBD1 or TRBD2 (5 bases each). Trimming stripped 10 bases from V and 1 base from J, with 19 bases between. The CDR3 covers 15 residues. Germline CDR1 reads MGHDK; CDR2 reads SYGVNS. The CDR3 DNA follows: TGTGCCACCAAAACGAGGGGAGATCGCCAAGAGACCCAGTACTTC. The encoded protein is CATKTRGDRQETQYF.

The gene calls are TRBV7-2 and TRBJ1-3; weak D call: TRBD1 (5 bases). The CDR3 is 16 residues long. Germline V lookup: CDR1 SGHTA, CDR2 FQGNSA. Trimming removed 5 bases at V and 0 bases at J, with 14 bases between. In DNA form, the CDR3 reads TGTGCCAGCAGCCCCTTCGGGGGAAACTCTGGAAACACCATATATTTT. It is translated as CASSPFGGNSGNTIYF.

The gene calls are TRBV27 and TRBJ2-3; 8 bases are a match to TRBD1. The germline V gene has CDR1 MNHEY and CDR2 SMNVEV (reference sequence). With 5 bases clipped from V and 5 bases from J, the junction kept 9 bases outside the gene matches. The CDR3 covers 15 residues. CDR3 nucleotides: TGTGCCAGCAGTCTTCTAGCAGGGGGCAGAGATACGCAGTATTTT. Its translation: CASSLLAGGRDTQYF.

The chain recombines TRBV11-1 with TRBJ2-5, with unresolved D. The CDR3 length is 14 residues. Germline V CDR1 and CDR2: SGHAT, FQDESV (reference sequence). Trimming removed 3 bases from V and 0 bases from J, with 8 bases in between. This CDR3 is CASSFTGYQETQYF. The DNA for the CDR3 is TGTGCCAGCAGCTTTACCGGGTACCAAGAGACCCAGTACTTC.

This clone was recorded once. The V and J genes are TRBV11-3 and TRBJ2-1, with D perhaps TRBD2 (6 bases). The germline V and J ends were trimmed by 3 bases and 5 bases, with 17 bases remaining between them. The CDR3 consists of 16 residues. The germline V gene encodes CDR1 SGHNT and CDR2 YENEEA. CDR3 nucleotides: TGTGCCAGCAGCTTTTTCTACGGGGGAGAGGACAATGAGCAGTTCTTC. Translating it yields CASSFFYGGEDNEQFF. Based on the CDR3 plus reference TRBV11-3 and TRBJ2-1, the full variable domain is EAGVVQSPRYKIIEKKQPVAFWCNPISGHNTLYWYLQNLGQGPELLIRYENEEAVDDSQLPKDRFSAERLKGVDSTLKIQPAELGDSAVYLCASSFFYGGEDNEQFFGPGTRLTVL.

The chain employs TRBV5-6 and TRBJ1-2; unclear D gene. The CDR3 runs to 12 residues. From germline, CDR1 is SGHDT and CDR2 YYEEEE. The ends were cut back, 3 bases at V and 8 bases at J, with 11 bases in the middle. The CDR3 sequence is CASSSLVGGYTF. The CDR3 DNA is TGTGCCAGCAGCTCCTTGGTGGGGGGCTACACCTTC. Full variable domain (missing parts from reference TRBV5-6 and TRBJ1-2): DAGVTQSPTHLIKTRGQQVTLRCSPKSGHDTVSWYQQALGQGPQFIFQYYEEEERQRGNFPDRFSGHQFPNYSSELNVNALLLGDSALYLCASSSLVGGYTFGSGTRLTVV.

This chain links TRBV6-6 with TRBJ2-7; 7 nucleotides match TRBD1. The CDR3 extends over 14 amino acids. Germline V gene data show CDR1 as MNHNY and CDR2 as SVGAGI (reference sequence). The trim removed 2 bases at V and 3 bases at J, leaving 4 bases unmatched. The DNA for the CDR3 is TGTGCCAGCAGTTACGACAGGGCCAACTACGAGCAGTACTTC. Amino acid sequence: CASSYDRANYEQYF.

V gene TRBV28 combines with J gene TRBJ2-7; D not resolved. V lost 3 bases, J lost 0 bases, and 18 bases lay in between. This CDR3 spans 17 amino acids. Germline CDR1 is MDHEN and CDR2 is SYDVKM. Written as DNA, the CDR3 is TGTGCCAGCAGTTTGGATAGAAGCTTGCCGAGCTCCTACGAGCAGTACTTC. Its protein product is CASSLDRSLPSSYEQYF. The whole variable domain, remainder taken from reference TRBV28 and TRBJ2-7, is DVKVTQSSRYLVKRTGEKVFLECVQDMDHENMFWYRQDPGLGLRLIYFSYDVKMKEKGDIPEGYSVSREKKERFSLILESASTNQTSMYLCASSLDRSLPSSYEQYFGPGTRLTVT.

Details on this clone: The same CDR3 arises from other DNA sequences in this sample as well. The chain carries TRBV6-5 and TRBJ2-7, with D tentatively TRBD2 (5 bases). Germline loops: CDR1 MNHEY, CDR2 SVGAGI. The CDR3 contains 13 residues. V lost 0 bases, J lost 4 bases, and 7 bases lay in between. In DNA form, the CDR3 reads TGTGCCAGCAGTTACTCGGAGGCGTACGAGCAGTACTTC. Its translation: CASSYSEAYEQYF.

The gene calls are TRBV4-1 and TRBJ2-7, with TRBD2 matching 10 bases. Germline V gene lookup returns CDR1 MGHRA and CDR2 YSYEKL. The CDR3 is 15 residues long. V shed 2 bases, J shed 6 bases, and the junction held 7 bases outside the gene matches. The CDR3 nucleotides are TGCGCCAGCAGCCAAACTAGCGGGACCCTGCTCGAGCAGTACTTC. It codes for CASSQTSGTLLEQYF.

In DNA, the CDR3 is TGTGCCAGCAGCTTATTAGGCCCCTCTTCCTACGAGCAGTACTTC. This encodes CASSLLGPSSYEQYF. This chain links TRBV7-9 with TRBJ2-7; D uncertain. This CDR3 spans 15 amino acids. Germline values: CDR1 SEHNR, CDR2 FQNEAQ (reference sequence). V gave up 2 bases and J gave up 1 base, with 12 bases separating them.

The chain carries TRBV11-3 and TRBJ2-7; 9 bases agree with TRBD2. Germline CDR1 reads SGHNT; CDR2 reads YENEEA. The CDR3 loop spans 15 amino acids. Trimming at V came to 5 bases and at J to 5 bases, leaving 10 bases not matched to a gene. CDR3 nucleotides: TGTGCCAGCAGCCCTCGGCCTAGCGGGATCCACGAGCAGTACTTC. Translating gives CASSPRPSGIHEQYF. Supplemented by reference TRBV11-3 and TRBJ2-7, the full variable domain reads EAGVVQSPRYKIIEKKQPVAFWCNPISGHNTLYWYLQNLGQGPELLIRYENEEAVDDSQLPKDRFSAERLKGVDSTLKIQPAELGDSAVYLCASSPRPSGIHEQYFGPGTRLTVT.

This clone occurred once. The chain is built from TRBV7-9 and TRBJ2-5; 7 nucleotides align to TRBD1. The junction had 4 bases not matched to a gene; V was cut back by 5 bases and J by 1 base. The germline gives CDR1 SEHNR, CDR2 FQNEAQ (reference sequence). The CDR3 loop spans 14 amino acids. The CDR3 DNA is TGTGCCAGCAGCCCGAGGGACAGCCAAGAGACCCAGTACTTC. This sequence encodes CASSPRDSQETQYF.